What follows are 6 T cell receptor beta chains derived from one specimen sequenced in a study of blood T cell repertoires in COVID-19. Measured with immunoSEQ multiplex PCR; TCRdb has only the in-frame clones, and not every one. The data contain around 50,000 clones, about three quarters of them seen just once; the ten biggest clones take up about 20%. Sequencing was carried out using peripheral blood. The receptors shown here come from a human donor with active or convalescent COVID-19. The donor label of this sample is uncertain.

The rearrangement uses TRBV9 and TRBJ1-2; D is unresolved. The V end lost 4 bases, the J end lost 3 bases, and 16 bases lay between the germline ends. The CDR3 has 15 amino acids. In germline, CDR1 is SGDLS, CDR2 YYNGEE. The CDR3 DNA sequence: TGTGCCAGCAGCCGTACTGTGAGCCAGGACTATGGCTACACCTTC. Protein: CASSRTVSQDYGYTF.

The chain employs TRBV5-8 and TRBJ2-6; TRBD1 matches at 9 bases. V shed 3 bases and J 4 bases; nucleotides not matched to a gene: 2. Per germline, CDR1 SGHTS and CDR2 YDEGEE. The length of the CDR3 is 15 residues. The CDR3 DNA reads as TGTGCCAGCAGCTACAGGGGGCGCGGGGCCAACGTCCTGACTTTC. Protein: CASSYRGRGANVLTF.

CDR3 nucleotide sequence: TGCGCCAGCAGCTCGATGGGCAGCTACGAGCAGTACTTC. Its translation is CASSSMGSYEQYF. The chain has TRBV5-1 and TRBJ2-7; unclear D gene. Germline V gives CDR1 SGHRS, CDR2 YFSETQ. V lost 3 bases and J lost 3, with 10 bases in between. The CDR3 is 13 amino acids.

The gene calls are TRBV18 and TRBJ2-3; weak D call: TRBD1 (5 bases). Between the trimmed V and J ends, which lost 3 bases and 2 bases, there was a span of 12 bases. In germline, CDR1 is KGHSH, CDR2 LQKENI. The CDR3 totals 15 residues. The CDR3 nucleotides are TGTGCCAGCTCACCCGGACATAATCCCACAGATACGCAGTATTTT. This sequence encodes CASSPGHNPTDTQYF.

The V gene is TRBV7-6, the J gene TRBJ1-5, with 9 bases fitting TRBD1. Germline loops: CDR1 SGHVS, CDR2 FNYEAQ. The CDR3 length is 15 residues. Trimming took 5 bases from V and 3 from J; bases not matched to a gene: 5. The CDR3 sequence: CASSRGTGYNQPQHF. CDR3 coding DNA: TGTGCCAGCAGCCGTGGGACAGGGTACAATCAGCCCCAGCATTTT.

In this sample, this clone turned up a few times. This sequence joins TRBV11-2 and TRBJ2-1; TRBD1 aligns across 9 bases. The V gene's germline CDR1 is SGHAT and CDR2 FQNNGV. Trimming at V came to 6 bases and at J to 5 bases, leaving 2 bases not matched to a gene. CDR3 length equals 13 residues. The CDR3 nucleotides read TGTGCCAGCAGACGGACAGGGGACAATGAGCAGTTCTTC. Its translation is CASRRTGDNEQFF.